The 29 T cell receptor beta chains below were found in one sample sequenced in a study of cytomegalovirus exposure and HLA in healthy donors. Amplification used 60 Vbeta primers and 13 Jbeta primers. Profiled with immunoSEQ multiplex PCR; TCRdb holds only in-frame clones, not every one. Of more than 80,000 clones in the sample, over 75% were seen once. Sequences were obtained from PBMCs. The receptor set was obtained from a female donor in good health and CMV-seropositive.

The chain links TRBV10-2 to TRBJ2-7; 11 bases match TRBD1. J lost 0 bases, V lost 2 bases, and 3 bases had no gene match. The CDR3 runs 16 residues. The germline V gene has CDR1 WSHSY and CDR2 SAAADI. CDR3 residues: CASSEGTGGISYEQYF. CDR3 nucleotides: TGCGCCAGCAGTGAGGGGACAGGGGGGATCTCCTACGAGCAGTACTTC.

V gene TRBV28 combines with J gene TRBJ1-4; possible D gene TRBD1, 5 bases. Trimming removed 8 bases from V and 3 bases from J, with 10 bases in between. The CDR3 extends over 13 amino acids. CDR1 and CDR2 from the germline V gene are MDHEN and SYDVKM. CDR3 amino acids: CASLDRSNEKLFF. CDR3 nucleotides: TGTGCCAGCCTCGACAGATCTAATGAAAAACTGTTTTTT.

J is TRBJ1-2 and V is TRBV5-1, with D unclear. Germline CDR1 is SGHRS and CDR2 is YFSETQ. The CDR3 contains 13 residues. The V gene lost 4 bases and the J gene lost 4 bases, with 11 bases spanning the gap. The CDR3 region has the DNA TGCGCCAGCAGCGCGGGGTTTAGCTATGGCTACACCTTC. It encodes CASSAGFSYGYTF. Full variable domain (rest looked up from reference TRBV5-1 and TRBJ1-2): KAGVTQTPRYLIKTRGQQVTLSCSPISGHRSVSWYQQTPGQGLQFLFEYFSETQRNKGNFPGRFSGRQFSNSRSEMNVSTLELGDSALYLCASSAGFSYGYTFGSGTRLTVV.

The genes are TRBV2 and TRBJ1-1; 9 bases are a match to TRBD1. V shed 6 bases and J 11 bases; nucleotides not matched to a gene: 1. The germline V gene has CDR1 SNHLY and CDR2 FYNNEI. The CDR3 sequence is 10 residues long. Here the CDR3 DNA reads TGTGCCAGCAGGGGACAGGGTGCTTTCTTT. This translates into CASRGQGAFF.

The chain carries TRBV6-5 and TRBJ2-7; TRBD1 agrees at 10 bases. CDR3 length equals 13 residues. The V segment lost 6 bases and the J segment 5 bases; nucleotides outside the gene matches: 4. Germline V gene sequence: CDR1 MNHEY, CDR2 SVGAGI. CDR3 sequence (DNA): TGTGCCAGCAGACAGGGACAGGGGAACGAGCAGTACTTC. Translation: CASRQGQGNEQYF.

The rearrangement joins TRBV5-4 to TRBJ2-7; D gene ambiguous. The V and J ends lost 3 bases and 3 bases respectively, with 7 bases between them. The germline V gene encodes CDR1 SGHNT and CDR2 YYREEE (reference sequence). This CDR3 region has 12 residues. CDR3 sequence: CASSSLNYEQYF. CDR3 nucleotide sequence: TGTGCCAGCAGCTCCCTTAACTACGAGCAGTACTTC.

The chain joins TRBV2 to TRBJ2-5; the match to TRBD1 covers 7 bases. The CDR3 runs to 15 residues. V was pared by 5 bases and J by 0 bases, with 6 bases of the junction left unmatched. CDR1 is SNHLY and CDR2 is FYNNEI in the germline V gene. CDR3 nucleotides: TGTGCCAGCAGTCAGCGACAGGGACACCAAGAGACCCAGTACTTC. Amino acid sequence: CASSQRQGHQETQYF.

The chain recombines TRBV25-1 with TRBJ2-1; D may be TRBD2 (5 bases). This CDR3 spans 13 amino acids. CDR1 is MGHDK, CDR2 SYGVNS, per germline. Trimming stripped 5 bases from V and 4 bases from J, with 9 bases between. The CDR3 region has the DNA TGTGCCAGCAGTCCAACGGGGTACAATGAGCAGTTCTTC. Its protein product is CASSPTGYNEQFF.

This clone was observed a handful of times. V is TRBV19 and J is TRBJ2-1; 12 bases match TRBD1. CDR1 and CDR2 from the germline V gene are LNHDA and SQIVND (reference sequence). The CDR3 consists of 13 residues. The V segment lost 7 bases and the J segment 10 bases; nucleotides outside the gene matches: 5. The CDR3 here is CASNRDRGQEQFF. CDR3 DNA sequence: TGTGCCAGTAACAGGGACAGGGGGCAGGAGCAGTTCTTC.

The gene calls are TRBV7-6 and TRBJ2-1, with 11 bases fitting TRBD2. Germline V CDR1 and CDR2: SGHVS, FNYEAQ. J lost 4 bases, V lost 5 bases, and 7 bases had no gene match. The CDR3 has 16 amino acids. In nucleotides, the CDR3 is TGTGCCAGCAGCCGGGGGCTAGCGGGGGGATACAATGAGCAGTTCTTC. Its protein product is CASSRGLAGGYNEQFF.

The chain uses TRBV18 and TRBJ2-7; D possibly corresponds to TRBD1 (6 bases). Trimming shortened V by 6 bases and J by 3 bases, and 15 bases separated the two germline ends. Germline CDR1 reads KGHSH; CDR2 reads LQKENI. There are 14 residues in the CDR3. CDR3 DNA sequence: TGTGCCAGCTCTCGACAGGATGGGGGCTACGAGCAGTACTTC. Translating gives CASSRQDGGYEQYF.

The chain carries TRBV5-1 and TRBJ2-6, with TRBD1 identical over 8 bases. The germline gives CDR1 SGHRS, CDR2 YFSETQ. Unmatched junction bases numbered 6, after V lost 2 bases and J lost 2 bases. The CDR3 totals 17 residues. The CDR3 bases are TGCGCCAGCAGCTTTACGCGACAGGGGACTGGGGCCAACGTCCTGACTTTC. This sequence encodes CASSFTRQGTGANVLTF.

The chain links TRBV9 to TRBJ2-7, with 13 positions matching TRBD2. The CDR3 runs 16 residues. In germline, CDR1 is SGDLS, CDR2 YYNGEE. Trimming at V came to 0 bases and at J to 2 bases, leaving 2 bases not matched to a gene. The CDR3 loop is CASSVEGTSGTYEQYF. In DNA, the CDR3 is TGTGCCAGCAGCGTAGAGGGGACTAGCGGGACCTACGAGCAGTACTTC. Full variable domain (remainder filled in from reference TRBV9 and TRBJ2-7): DSGVTQTPKHLITATGQRVTLRCSPRSGDLSVYWYQQSLDQGLQFLIQYYNGEERAKGNILERFSAQQFPDLHSELNLSSLELGDSALYFCASSVEGTSGTYEQYFGPGTRLTVT.

CDR3 loop: CASSKVGSRSGELFF. CDR3 DNA sequence: TGTGCCAGCAGCAAAGTCGGTTCACGATCCGGGGAGCTGTTTTTT. This rearrangement joins TRBV21-1 to TRBJ2-2; the table gives TRBD2 as D, unverified against the DNA. TRBV21-1 is given as a pseudogene. This CDR3 contains 15 residues.

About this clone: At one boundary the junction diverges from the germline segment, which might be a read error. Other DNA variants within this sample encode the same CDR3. The CDR3 coding sequence is TGTGCCAGCAGTGAATCCCGACAGCTACCAGCCTTC. Its protein is CASSESRQLPAF. The chain uses TRBV6-1 and TRBJ1-2, with a weak D call TRBD1 (5 bases). Germline loops: CDR1 MNHNS, CDR2 SASEGT. CDR3 length: 12 residues.

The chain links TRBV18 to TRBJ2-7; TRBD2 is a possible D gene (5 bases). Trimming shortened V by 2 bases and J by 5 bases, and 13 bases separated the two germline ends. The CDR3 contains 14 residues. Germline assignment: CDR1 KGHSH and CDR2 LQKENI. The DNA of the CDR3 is TGTGCCAGCTCACCAAATGACTACCTCAACGAGCAGTACTTC. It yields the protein CASSPNDYLNEQYF.

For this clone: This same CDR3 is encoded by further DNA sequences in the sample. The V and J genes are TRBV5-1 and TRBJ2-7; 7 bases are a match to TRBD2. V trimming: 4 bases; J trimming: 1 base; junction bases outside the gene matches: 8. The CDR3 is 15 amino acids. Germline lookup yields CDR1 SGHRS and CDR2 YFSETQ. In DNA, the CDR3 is TGCGCCAGCAGCCTAAGACTAGCTGGGTCCTACGAGCAGTACTTC. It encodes CASSLRLAGSYEQYF. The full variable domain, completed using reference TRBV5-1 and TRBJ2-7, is KAGVTQTPRYLIKTRGQQVTLSCSPISGHRSVSWYQQTPGQGLQFLFEYFSETQRNKGNFPGRFSGRQFSNSRSEMNVSTLELGDSALYLCASSLRLAGSYEQYFGPGTRLTVT.

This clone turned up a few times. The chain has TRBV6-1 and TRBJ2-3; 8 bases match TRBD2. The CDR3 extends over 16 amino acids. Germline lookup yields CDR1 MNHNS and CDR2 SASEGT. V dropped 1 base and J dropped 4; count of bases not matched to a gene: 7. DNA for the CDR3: TGTGCCAGCAGTGAAGGAAGACTAGCGTTGGCAGATACGCAGTATTTT. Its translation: CASSEGRLALADTQYF.

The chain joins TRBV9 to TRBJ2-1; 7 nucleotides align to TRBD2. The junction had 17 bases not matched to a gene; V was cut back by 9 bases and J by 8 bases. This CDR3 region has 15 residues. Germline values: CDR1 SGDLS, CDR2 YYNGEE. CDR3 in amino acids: CATWRSKRDRYEQFF. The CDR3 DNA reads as TGTGCCACCTGGAGATCAAAGCGGGATCGATATGAGCAGTTCTTC.

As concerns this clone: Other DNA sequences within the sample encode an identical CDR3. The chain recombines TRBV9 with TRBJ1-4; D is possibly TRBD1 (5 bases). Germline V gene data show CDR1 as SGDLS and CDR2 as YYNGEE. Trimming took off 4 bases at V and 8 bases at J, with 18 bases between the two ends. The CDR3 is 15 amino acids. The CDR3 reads CASSPLAGFLEKLFF. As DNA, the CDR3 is TGTGCCAGCAGCCCCTTGGCAGGGTTTTTAGAAAAACTGTTTTTT.

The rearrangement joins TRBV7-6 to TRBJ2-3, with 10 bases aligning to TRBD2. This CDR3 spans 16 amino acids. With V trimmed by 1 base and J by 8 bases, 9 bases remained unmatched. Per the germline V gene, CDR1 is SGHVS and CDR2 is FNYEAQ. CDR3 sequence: CASSLETSGFIGTQYF. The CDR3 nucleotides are TGTGCCAGCAGCTTAGAGACTAGCGGGTTTATCGGTACGCAGTATTTT.

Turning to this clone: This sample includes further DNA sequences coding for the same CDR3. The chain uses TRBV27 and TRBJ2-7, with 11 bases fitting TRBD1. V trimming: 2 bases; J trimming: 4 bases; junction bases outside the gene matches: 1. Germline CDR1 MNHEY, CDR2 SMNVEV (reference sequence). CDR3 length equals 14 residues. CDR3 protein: CASSLGDRGYEQYF. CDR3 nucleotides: TGTGCCAGCAGTTTAGGGGACAGGGGGTACGAGCAGTACTTC.

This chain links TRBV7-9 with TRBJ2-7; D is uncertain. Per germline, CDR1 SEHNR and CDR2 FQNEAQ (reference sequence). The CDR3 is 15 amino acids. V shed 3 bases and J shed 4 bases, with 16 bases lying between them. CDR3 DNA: TGTGCCAGCAGCTTCGCGAACAGATCCCCTTACGAGCAGTACTTC. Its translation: CASSFANRSPYEQYF.

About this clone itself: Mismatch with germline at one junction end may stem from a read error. The CDR3 is CSSSLGGLNTEAFF. Here the CDR3 DNA reads TGTTCCAGCAGCTTAGGGGGGCTCAACACTGAAGCTTTCTTT. The chain is built from TRBV7-9 and TRBJ1-1; D may be TRBD1 (6 bases). This CDR3 contains 14 residues. Germline lookup yields CDR1 SEHNR and CDR2 FQNEAQ (reference sequence).

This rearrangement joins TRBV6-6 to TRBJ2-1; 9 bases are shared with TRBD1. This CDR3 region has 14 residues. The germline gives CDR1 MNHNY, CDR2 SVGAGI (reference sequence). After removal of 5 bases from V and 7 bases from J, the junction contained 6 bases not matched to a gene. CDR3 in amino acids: CASSARGQGNEQFF. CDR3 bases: TGTGCCAGCAGTGCCCGGGGACAGGGTAATGAGCAGTTCTTC.

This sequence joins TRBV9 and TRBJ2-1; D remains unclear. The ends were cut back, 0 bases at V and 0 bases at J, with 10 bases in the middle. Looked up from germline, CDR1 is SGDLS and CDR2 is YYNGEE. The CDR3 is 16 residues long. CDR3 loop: CASSVELMSSYNEQFF. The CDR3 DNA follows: TGTGCCAGCAGCGTAGAGTTGATGAGCTCCTACAATGAGCAGTTCTTC.

The CDR3 sequence is CASSPETGRTYEQYF. In nucleotides, the CDR3 is TGTGCCAGCAGTCCGGAGACAGGGCGGACCTACGAGCAGTACTTC. The J gene is TRBJ2-7, the V gene TRBV27, with 7 positions matching TRBD1. The germline gives CDR1 MNHEY, CDR2 SMNVEV (reference sequence). V lost 5 bases, J lost 2 bases, and 9 bases stayed unmatched. The CDR3 consists of 15 residues.

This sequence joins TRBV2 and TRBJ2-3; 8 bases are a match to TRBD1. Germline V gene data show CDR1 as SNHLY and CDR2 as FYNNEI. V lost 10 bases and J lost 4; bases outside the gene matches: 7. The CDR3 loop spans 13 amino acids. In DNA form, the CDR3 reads TGTGCCACCGCGGACAGGGAGGCAGATACGCAGTATTTT. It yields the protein CATADREADTQYF.

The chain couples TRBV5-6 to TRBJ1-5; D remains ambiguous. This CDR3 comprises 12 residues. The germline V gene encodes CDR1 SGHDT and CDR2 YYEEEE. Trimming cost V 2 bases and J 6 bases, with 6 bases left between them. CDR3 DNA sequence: TGTGCCAGCAGCTTTTCGGGTCAGCCCCAGCATTTT. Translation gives CASSFSGQPQHF.